Listed here is a single TCR beta chain. What it binds is not known. CDR1 and CDR2 from the germline V gene are SGDLS and YYNGEE. Trimming removed 4 bases from V and 10 bases from J, with 18 bases in between. This CDR3 has 14 residues. Using immunoSEQ multiplex PCR, the repertoire was profiled, and TCRdb retains in-frame clones only, with some absent. The data hold tens of thousands of clones, with 75% observed a single time. These data are taken from a study of a mutant IDH1 vaccine in newly diagnosed glioma. About the research overall: Following radiotherapy alone, or alongside temozolomide cycles, vaccination was started after an interval of 4-6 weeks. Treated patients had a mean age of around 39 years and a sex split that was roughly 62% male and roughly 40% female.

Time point noted: week 47, end of study. With topical imiquimod, each dose of the vaccine consisted of 300 ug of mutant IDH1 20-mer peptide. This TCR was sampled from a man in his forties or fifties with glioma. This sequence joins TRBV9 and TRBJ2-1; D is uncertain. Source: PBMCs, taken from a glioma patient whose treatment included an IDH1 peptide vaccine. CDR3 residues: CASSREGNNVEQFF. In DNA, the CDR3 is TGTGCCAGCAGCCGAGAAGGGAACAATGTAGAGCAGTTCTTC.